Sequencing of this T cell receptor beta chain was carried out in a study of T-cell memory formation after mild COVID-19. Study overall: Across donors, TCR clusters were largely donor specific. Findings and caveats of the study: Detection of some responders pre-infection suggested pre-existing cross-reactive memory T cells participated. The main location of contracting CD4+ clones was CM and EM, and that of contracting CD8+ clones was EMRA.

The V gene lost 5 bases and the J gene lost 1 base, with 11 bases spanning the gap. This CDR3 has 14 amino acids. TCR alpha and TCR beta cDNA libraries carrying sample barcodes and UMIs were produced by 5'RACE using constant-segment primers. MiXCR, applied by TCRdb to the 5' RACE reads, yields one record per CDR3 protein. Here the sample spans 120,000 or so distinct CDR3 sequences, 15% to 20% being singletons. Comment on this clonotype: Its specificity is not known.

Source material: PBMCs or a T cell subset sorted from them (not recorded which). The TCR originated in an adult woman who had mild COVID-19 (a few samples of this study predate the infection). Cell type and time point are not known. This chain links TRBV12-3 or TRBV12-4 with TRBJ1-1; D is uncertain. The CDR3: CASSLPGRNTEAFF. The CDR3 DNA sequence: TGTGCCAGCAGTCTACCCGGGAGGAACACTGAAGCTTTCTTT.